This TCR beta chain originates from a study of breast tumors, draining lymph nodes, adjacent tissues. Breast cancer patients provided tissue from their axillary draining lymph nodes. The table lists this clonotype with many counts. The V and J ends lost 5 bases and 5 bases, in that order; junction bases with no gene match: 5. CDR3 length equals 14 residues. Germline V gene sequence: CDR1 MNHEY, CDR2 SMNVEV (reference sequence). Via MiXCR, TCRdb re-called the multiplex PCR reads, giving one row per CDR3 protein. The sample includes approximately 100,000 distinct CDR3 sequences, around 30% of them seen just once.

Specimen: axillary lymph node tissue. The rearrangement uses TRBV27 and TRBJ1-5; 8 positions match TRBD1. The TCR originated in a female donor with breast cancer. Some clones in this sample may be carry-over from other donors' samples. CDR3 coding DNA: TGTGCCAGCAGTCGACAGGGGCCGGATCAGCCCCAGCATTTT. This codes for CASSRQGPDQPQHF.